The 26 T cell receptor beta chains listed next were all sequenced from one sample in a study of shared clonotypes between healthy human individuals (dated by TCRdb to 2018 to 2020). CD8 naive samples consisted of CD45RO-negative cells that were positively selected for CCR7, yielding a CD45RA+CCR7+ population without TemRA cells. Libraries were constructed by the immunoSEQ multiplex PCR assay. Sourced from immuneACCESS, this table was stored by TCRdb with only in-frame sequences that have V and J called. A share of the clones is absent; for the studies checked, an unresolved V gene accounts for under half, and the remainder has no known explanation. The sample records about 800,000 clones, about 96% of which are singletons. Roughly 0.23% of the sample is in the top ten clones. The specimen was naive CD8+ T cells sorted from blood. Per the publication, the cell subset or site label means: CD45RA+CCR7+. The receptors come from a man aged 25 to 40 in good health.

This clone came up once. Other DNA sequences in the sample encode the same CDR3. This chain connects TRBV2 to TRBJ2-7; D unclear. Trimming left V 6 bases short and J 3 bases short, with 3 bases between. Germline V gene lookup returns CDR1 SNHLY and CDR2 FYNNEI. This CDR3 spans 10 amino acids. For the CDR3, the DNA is TGTGCCAGCAGCGGCTACGAGCAGTACTTC. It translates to CASSGYEQYF.

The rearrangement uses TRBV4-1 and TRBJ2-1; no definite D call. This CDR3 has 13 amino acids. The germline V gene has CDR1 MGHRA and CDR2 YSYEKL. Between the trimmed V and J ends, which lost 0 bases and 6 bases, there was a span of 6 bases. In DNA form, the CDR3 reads TGCGCCAGCAGCCAAGAGATGACCAATGAGCAGTTCTTC. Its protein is CASSQEMTNEQFF.

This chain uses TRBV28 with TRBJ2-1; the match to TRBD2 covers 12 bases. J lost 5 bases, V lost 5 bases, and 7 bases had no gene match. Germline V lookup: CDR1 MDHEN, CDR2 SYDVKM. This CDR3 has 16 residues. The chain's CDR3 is CASSSGLAGPDNEQFF. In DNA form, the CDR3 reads TGTGCCAGCAGTAGCGGACTAGCGGGACCCGACAATGAGCAGTTCTTC.

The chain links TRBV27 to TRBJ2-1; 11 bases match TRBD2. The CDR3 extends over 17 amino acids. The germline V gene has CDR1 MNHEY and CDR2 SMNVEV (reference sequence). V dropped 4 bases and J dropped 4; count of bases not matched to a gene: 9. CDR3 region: CASSSGLAGSGYNEQFF. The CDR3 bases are TGTGCCAGCAGTTCAGGACTAGCGGGCAGTGGATACAATGAGCAGTTCTTC.

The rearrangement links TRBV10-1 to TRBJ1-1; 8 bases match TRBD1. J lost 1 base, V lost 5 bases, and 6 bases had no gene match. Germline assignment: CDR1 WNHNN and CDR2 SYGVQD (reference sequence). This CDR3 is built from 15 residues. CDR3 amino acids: CASSSFRGPNTEAFF. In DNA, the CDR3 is TGCGCCAGCAGTTCTTTCAGGGGGCCGAACACTGAAGCTTTCTTT.

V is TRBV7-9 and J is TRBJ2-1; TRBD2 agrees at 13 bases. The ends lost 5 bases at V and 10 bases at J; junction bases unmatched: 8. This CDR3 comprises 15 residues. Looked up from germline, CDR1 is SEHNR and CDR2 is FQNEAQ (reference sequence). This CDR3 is CASSPQLAGGVEQFF. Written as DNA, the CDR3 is TGTGCCAGCAGCCCACAACTAGCGGGAGGGGTGGAGCAGTTCTTC.

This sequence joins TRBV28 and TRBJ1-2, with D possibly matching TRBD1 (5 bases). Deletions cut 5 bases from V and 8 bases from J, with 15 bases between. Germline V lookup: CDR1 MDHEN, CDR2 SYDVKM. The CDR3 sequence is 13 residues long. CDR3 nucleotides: TGTGCCAGCAGTCCCTCAGGGTTTAACGGCTACACCTTC. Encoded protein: CASSPSGFNGYTF.

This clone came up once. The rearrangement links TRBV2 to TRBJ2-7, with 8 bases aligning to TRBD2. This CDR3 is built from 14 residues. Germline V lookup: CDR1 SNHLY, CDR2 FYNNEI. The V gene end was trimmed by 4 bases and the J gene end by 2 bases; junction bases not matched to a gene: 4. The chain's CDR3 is CASSGLAGPYEQYF. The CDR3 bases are TGTGCCAGCAGTGGGTTAGCGGGACCCTACGAGCAGTACTTC.

CDR3 nucleotides: TGTGCCAGTAGTATAGGGCAGTACGACACCTACGAGCAGTACTTC. It is translated as CASSIGQYDTYEQYF. The V gene is TRBV19, the J gene TRBJ2-7; no firm D call. CDR3 length: 15 residues. Trimming left V 1 base short and J 2 bases short, with 12 bases between. Germline-derived CDR1 and CDR2 are LNHDA and SQIVND (reference sequence).

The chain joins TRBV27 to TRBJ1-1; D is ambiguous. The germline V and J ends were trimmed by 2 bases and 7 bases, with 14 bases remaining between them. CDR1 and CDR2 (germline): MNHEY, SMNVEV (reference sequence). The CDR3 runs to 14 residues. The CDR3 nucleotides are TGTGCCAGCAGTTTAAACCTTCTCCACGGTGAAGCTTTCTTT. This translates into CASSLNLLHGEAFF.

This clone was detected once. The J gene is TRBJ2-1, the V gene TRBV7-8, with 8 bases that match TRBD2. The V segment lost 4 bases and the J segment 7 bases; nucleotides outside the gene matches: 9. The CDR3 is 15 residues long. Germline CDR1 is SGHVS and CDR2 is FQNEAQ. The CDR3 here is CASSSSVAGWNEQFF. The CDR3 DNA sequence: TGTGCCAGCAGCTCCAGTGTAGCGGGATGGAATGAGCAGTTCTTC.

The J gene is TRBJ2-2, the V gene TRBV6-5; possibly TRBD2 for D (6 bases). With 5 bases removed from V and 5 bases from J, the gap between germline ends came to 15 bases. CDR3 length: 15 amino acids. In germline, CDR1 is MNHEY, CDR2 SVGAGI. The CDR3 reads CASSIWLSGTGELFF. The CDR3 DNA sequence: TGTGCCAGCAGTATTTGGTTAAGCGGGACCGGGGAGCTGTTTTTT.

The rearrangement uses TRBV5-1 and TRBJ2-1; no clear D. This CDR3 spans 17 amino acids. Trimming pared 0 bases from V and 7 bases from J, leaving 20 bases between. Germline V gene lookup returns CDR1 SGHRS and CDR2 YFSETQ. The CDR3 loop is CASSLALLSSPSNEQFF. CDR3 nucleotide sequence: TGCGCCAGCAGCTTGGCCCTGCTGTCTTCTCCATCAAATGAGCAGTTCTTC.

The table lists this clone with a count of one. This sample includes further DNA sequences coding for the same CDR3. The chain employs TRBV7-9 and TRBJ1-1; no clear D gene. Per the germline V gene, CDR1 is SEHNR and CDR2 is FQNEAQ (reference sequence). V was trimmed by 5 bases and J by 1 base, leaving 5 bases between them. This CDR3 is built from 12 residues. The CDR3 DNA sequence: TGTGCCAGCAGCCCTGCGAACACTGAAGCTTTCTTT. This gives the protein CASSPANTEAFF. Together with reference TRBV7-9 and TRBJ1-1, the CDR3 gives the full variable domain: DTGVSQNPRHKITKRGQNVTFRCDPISEHNRLYWYRQTLGQGPEFLTYFQNEAQLEKSRLLSDRFSAERPKGSFSTLEIQRTEQGDSAMYLCASSPANTEAFFGQGTRLTVV.

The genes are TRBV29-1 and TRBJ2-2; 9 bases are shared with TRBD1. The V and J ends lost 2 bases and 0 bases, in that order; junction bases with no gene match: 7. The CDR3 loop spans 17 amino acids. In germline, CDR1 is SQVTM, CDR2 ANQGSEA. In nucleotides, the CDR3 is TGCAGCGTTGAAAACAGGGGGCCCAAGTCGAACACCGGGGAGCTGTTTTTT. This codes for CSVENRGPKSNTGELFF.

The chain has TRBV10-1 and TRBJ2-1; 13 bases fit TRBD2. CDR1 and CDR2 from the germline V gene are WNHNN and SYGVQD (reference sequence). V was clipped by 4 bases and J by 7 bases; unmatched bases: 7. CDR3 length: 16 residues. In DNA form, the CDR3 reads TGCGCCAGCAGTGGGGAAGGACTAGCGGGAGATAATGAGCAGTTCTTC. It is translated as CASSGEGLAGDNEQFF.

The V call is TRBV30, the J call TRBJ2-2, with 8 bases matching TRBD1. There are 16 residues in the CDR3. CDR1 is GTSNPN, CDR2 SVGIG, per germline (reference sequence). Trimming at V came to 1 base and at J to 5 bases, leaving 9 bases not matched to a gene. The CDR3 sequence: CAWSASATGGTGELFF. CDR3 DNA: TGTGCCTGGAGTGCGTCGGCCACAGGGGGGACCGGGGAGCTGTTTTTT.

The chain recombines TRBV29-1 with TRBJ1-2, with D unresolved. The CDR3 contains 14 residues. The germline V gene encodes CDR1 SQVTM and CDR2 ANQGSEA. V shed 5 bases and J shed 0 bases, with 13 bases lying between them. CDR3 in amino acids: CSVSGRKANYGYTF. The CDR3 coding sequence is TGCAGCGTTTCAGGACGGAAAGCTAACTATGGCTACACCTTC.

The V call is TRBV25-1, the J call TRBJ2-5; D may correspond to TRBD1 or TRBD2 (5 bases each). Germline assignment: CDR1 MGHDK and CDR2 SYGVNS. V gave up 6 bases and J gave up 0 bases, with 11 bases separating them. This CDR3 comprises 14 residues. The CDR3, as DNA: TGTGCCAGCAGACCGGGACGCAACCAAGAGACCCAGTACTTC. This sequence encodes CASRPGRNQETQYF.

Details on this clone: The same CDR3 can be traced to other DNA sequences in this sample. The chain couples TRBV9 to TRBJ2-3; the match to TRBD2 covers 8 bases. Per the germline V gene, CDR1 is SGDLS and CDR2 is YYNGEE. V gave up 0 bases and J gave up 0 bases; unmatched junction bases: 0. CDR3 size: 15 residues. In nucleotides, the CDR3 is TGTGCCAGCAGCGTAGGACTAGCGAGCACAGATACGCAGTATTTT. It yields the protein CASSVGLASTDTQYF. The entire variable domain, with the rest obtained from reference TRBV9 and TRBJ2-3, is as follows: DSGVTQTPKHLITATGQRVTLRCSPRSGDLSVYWYQQSLDQGLQFLIQYYNGEERAKGNILERFSAQQFPDLHSELNLSSLELGDSALYFCASSVGLASTDTQYFGPGTRLTVL.

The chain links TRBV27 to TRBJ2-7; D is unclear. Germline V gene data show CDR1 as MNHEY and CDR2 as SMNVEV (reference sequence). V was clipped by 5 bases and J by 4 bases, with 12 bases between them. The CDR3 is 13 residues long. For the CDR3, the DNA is TGTGCCAGCAGTCCGCACTTAAATTACGAGCAGTACTTC. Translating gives CASSPHLNYEQYF.

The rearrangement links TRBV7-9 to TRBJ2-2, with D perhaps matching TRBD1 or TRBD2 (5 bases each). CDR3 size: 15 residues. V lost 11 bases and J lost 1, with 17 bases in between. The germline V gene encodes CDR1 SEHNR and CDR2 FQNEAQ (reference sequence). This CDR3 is CAAAGTQKNTGELFF. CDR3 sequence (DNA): TGTGCCGCCGCCGGGACCCAAAAGAACACCGGGGAGCTGTTTTTT.

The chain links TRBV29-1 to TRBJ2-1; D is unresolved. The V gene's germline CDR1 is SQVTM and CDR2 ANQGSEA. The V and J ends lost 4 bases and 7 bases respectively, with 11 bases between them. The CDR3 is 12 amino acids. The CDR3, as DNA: TGCAGCGTTGCGTCTTGGGCGAATGAGCAGTTCTTC. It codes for CSVASWANEQFF.

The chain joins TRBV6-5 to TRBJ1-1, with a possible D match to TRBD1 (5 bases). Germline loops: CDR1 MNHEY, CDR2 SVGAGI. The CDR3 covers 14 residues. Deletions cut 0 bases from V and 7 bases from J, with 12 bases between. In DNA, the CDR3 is TGTGCCAGCAGTTACTCATTTCTCGGGGGTGAAGCTTTCTTT. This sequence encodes CASSYSFLGGEAFF.

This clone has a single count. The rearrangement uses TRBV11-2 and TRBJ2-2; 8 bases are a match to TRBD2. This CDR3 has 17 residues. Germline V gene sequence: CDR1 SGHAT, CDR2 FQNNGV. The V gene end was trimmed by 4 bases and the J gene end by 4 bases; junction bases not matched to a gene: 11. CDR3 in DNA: TGTGCCAGCAGCTCCCCGGGGGGGAGTGAGCTCACCGGGGAGCTGTTTTTT. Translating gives CASSSPGGSELTGELFF.

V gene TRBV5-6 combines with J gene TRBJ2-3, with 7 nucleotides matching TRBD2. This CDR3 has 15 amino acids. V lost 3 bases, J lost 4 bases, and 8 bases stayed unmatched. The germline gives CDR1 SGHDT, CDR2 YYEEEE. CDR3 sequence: CASSSTSGTSDTQYF. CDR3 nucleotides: TGTGCCAGCAGCTCAACGAGCGGGACGTCAGATACGCAGTATTTT. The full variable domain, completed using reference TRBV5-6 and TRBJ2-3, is DAGVTQSPTHLIKTRGQQVTLRCSPKSGHDTVSWYQQALGQGPQFIFQYYEEEERQRGNFPDRFSGHQFPNYSSELNVNALLLGDSALYLCASSSTSGTSDTQYFGPGTRLTVL.